These T cell receptor beta chains were read from a single sample in a study of CD8+ T cells in alopecia areata. Clones were sequenced by immunoSEQ multiplex PCR, and TCRdb holds only the in-frame ones, with some missing. The sample lists some 240,000 clones; 50% to 65% were seen once. The starting material was CD4+ T cells sorted from blood, obtained at week 0. Receptors originate from a human donor with alopecia areata. Both conserved end residues are part of each CDR3. A D gene is named only where the DNA matches it firmly. The size of a clone is reported for some rows only, either as once, few or many, or as a class for expanded clones.

d_call: NA; j_call: TRBJ2-1; clone_size: NA; v_call: TRBV5-1; cdr3_aa: CASSITGNYEQFF; cdr3_nt: TGCGCCAGCAGCATTACAGGGAACTATGAGCAGTTCTTC
d_call: NA; j_call: TRBJ2-3; clone_size: NA; v_call: TRBV7-2; cdr3_aa: CASSPLLADTQYF; cdr3_nt: TGTGCCAGCAGCCCGTTATTGGCAGATACGCAGTATTTT
d_call: NA; j_call: TRBJ1-5; clone_size: few; v_call: TRBV4-1; cdr3_aa: CASSQVIGGNQPQHF; cdr3_nt: TGCGCCAGCAGCCAAGTGATAGGGGGCAATCAGCCCCAGCATTTT
d_call: NA; j_call: TRBJ2-1; clone_size: NA; v_call: TRBV7-9; cdr3_aa: CASSPGGLDEQFF; cdr3_nt: TGTGCCAGCAGCCCCGGTGGTTTGGATGAGCAGTTCTTC
d_call: TRBD2; j_call: TRBJ2-1; clone_size: NA; v_call: TRBV7-6; cdr3_aa: CASSSESGSAGSGQFF; cdr3_nt: TGTGCCAGCAGCTCGGAAAGCGGGAGCGCCGGATCCGGACAGTTCTTC
d_call: TRBD2; j_call: TRBJ2-3; clone_size: once; v_call: TRBV11-1; cdr3_aa: CASSSAGTRGPDTQYF; cdr3_nt: TGTGCCAGCAGCTCCGCCGGGACTAGAGGGCCGGATACGCAGTATTTT
d_call: TRBD1; j_call: TRBJ1-1; clone_size: many; v_call: TRBV7-9; cdr3_aa: CASSPGGAQRGTEAFF; cdr3_nt: TGTGCCAGCAGCCCAGGGGGGGCCCAAAGGGGCACTGAAGCTTTCTTT
d_call: NA; j_call: TRBJ1-6; clone_size: NA; v_call: TRBV27; cdr3_aa: CASSFFDSSYNSPLHF; cdr3_nt: TGTGCCAGCAGTTTTTTTGACAGCTCCTATAATTCACCCCTCCACTTT
d_call: TRBD1; j_call: TRBJ2-7; clone_size: NA; v_call: TRBV6-6; cdr3_aa: CASHPGGARSSYEQYF; cdr3_nt: TGTGCCAGCCACCCAGGGGGCGCGAGATCCAGCTACGAGCAGTACTTC
d_call: NA; j_call: TRBJ2-3; clone_size: NA; v_call: TRBV2; cdr3_aa: CASSRTGPNTDTQYF; cdr3_nt: TGTGCCAGCAGTCGAACAGGTCCTAACACAGATACGCAGTATTTT
d_call: TRBD2; j_call: TRBJ2-3; clone_size: NA; v_call: TRBV27; cdr3_aa: CASRTRWDTQYF; cdr3_nt: TGTGCCAGCCGGACTAGATGGGATACGCAGTATTTT
d_call: NA; j_call: TRBJ2-4; clone_size: NA; v_call: TRBV29-1; cdr3_aa: CSVAGLAKNIQYF; cdr3_nt: TGCAGCGTTGCGGGCCTAGCCAAAAACATTCAGTACTTC
d_call: TRBD1; j_call: TRBJ2-7; clone_size: NA; v_call: TRBV5-6; cdr3_aa: CASSPRLDRAEQYF; cdr3_nt: TGTGCCAGCAGCCCTCGCCTGGACAGGGCCGAGCAGTACTTC
d_call: TRBD1; j_call: TRBJ1-2; clone_size: NA; v_call: TRBV18; cdr3_aa: CASSPQGQNYGYTF; cdr3_nt: TGTGCCAGCTCACCTCAGGGACAGAACTATGGCTACACCTTC
d_call: TRBD2; j_call: TRBJ2-1; clone_size: NA; v_call: TRBV11-2; cdr3_aa: CASSLDPGGGADEQFF; cdr3_nt: TGTGCCAGCAGCTTAGATCCTGGCGGGGGGGCCGATGAGCAGTTCTTC
d_call: NA; j_call: TRBJ1-5; clone_size: few; v_call: TRBV29-1; cdr3_aa: CSVGTDGNQPQHF; cdr3_nt: TGCAGCGTTGGGACAGACGGCAATCAGCCCCAGCATTTT
d_call: NA; j_call: TRBJ1-1; clone_size: NA; v_call: TRBV9; cdr3_aa: CASSVEGSSNTEAFF; cdr3_nt: TGTGCCAGCAGCGTAGAGGGCAGCTCGAACACTGAAGCTTTCTTT
d_call: NA; j_call: TRBJ2-6; clone_size: NA; v_call: TRBV30; cdr3_aa: CAWREDGSGANVLTF; cdr3_nt: TGTGCCTGGAGGGAAGACGGCTCCGGGGCCAACGTCCTGACTTTC
d_call: TRBD2; j_call: TRBJ2-3; clone_size: once; v_call: TRBV7-9; cdr3_aa: CASSSPGLAGGSTDTQYF; cdr3_nt: TGTGCCAGCAGCTCCCCGGGACTAGCGGGAGGTAGCACAGATACGCAGTATTTT
d_call: NA; j_call: TRBJ2-7; clone_size: NA; v_call: TRBV29-1; cdr3_aa: CSVTTEVYEQYF; cdr3_nt: TGCAGCGTAACGACAGAGGTGTACGAGCAGTACTTC